The clone carrying this T cell receptor beta chain was seen a single time. The data belong to a study of blood T cell repertoires in COVID-19. For the study at large: The United States, Italy and Spain were the sources of the acute and convalescent COVID-19 samples. T cells, B-cell-depleted T cells, or PBMCs supplied cDNA or gDNA.

In the authors' workflow: Estimates of nucleated cell counts were drawn from the amplification of reference gene primers. Data came from immunoSEQ multiplex PCR; TCRdb stores just in-frame clones and leaves some out. Clonal size and the V and J genes are those of that table, whereas D and trimming came from the DNA. The repertoire holds approximately 270,000 clones, with 70% to 90% as singletons. The V gene's germline CDR1 is SSHAT and CDR2 FNYEAQ (reference sequence). V dropped 6 bases and J dropped 1; count of bases not matched to a gene: 2. This CDR3 is built from 13 residues. Sequences were obtained from peripheral blood. The sequence was obtained from a man older than 75 with acute or convalescent COVID-19. V is TRBV7-7 and J is TRBJ2-5; 7 nucleotides agree with TRBD1. This CDR3 is CASSRDSQETQYF. The CDR3 coding sequence is TGTGCCAGCAGTCGGGACAGCCAAGAGACCCAGTACTTC.